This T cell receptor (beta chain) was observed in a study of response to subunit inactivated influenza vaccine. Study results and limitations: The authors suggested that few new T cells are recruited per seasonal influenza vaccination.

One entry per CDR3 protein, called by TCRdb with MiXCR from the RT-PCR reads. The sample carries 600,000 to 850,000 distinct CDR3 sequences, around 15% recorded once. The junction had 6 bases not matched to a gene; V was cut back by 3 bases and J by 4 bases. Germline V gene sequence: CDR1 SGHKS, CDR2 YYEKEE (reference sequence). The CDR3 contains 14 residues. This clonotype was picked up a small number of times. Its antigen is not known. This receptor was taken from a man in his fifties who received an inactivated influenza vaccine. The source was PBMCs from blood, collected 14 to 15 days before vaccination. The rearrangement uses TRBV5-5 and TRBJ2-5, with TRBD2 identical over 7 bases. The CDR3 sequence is CASSWAQRGETQYF. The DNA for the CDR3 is TGTGCCAGCAGCTGGGCACAGCGGGGAGAGACCCAGTACTTC.